In its sample, the clone carrying this TCR beta chain was seen once. Its target is not known. The data are from a study of vaccination and CD4 T cells after COVID-19. Treatment meaning: roughly 10-day PBMC culture with coronavirus spike peptide pools or control peptides (ViraFEST assay). ViraFEST relied on peptide pools to expand antigen-specific T cells; the TCRs were sequenced afterward. The dates of positive PCR tests extended from March through December 2020 and came before the US Alpha, Beta and Delta variants. With the Oncomine TCR Beta short-read assay, DNA from cultured CD4+ T cells was sequenced. After culture, CD4+ T cells served as the source for genomic DNA extraction. TCRdb fed the PCR reads into MiXCR, producing one record per CDR3 protein. The sample yields fewer than 15,000 distinct CDR3 sequences, 44% seen once. V lost 5 bases, J lost 5 bases, and 8 bases stayed unmatched. This CDR3 has 14 residues. Germline loops: CDR1 SGHTA, CDR2 FQGTGA.

The rearrangement uses TRBV7-3 and TRBJ2-7; 8 bases match TRBD2. The sample comprised CD4+ T cells from blood, cultured in vitro. The clonotype was recovered from a human donor who had recovered from COVID-19. The CDR3 sequence is CASSSSGTGNEQYF. The DNA of the CDR3 is TGTGCCAGCAGCAGTAGCGGGACGGGTAACGAGCAGTACTTC.